The rows below give T cell receptor beta chains drawn from one sample of a study of blood T cells in healthy people across ages. TCRdb fed the 5' RACE reads into MiXCR, producing one record per CDR3 protein. The sample lists some 1.5 million distinct CDR3 sequences, about 30% occurring once. What was sequenced was blood. These receptors were collected from a woman younger than 45 in good health. CDR3s include the opening cysteine and the closing phenylalanine or tryptophan. A D gene is named only where the DNA matches it firmly. Some rows have no size entry. The others give once, few or many, or a class for an expanded clone.

V gene	J gene	D gene	clone size	CDR3 DNA	CDR3 protein
TRBV6-2/TRBV6-3	TRBJ2-3	TRBD2	NA	TGTGCCAGCACCGAAATCGGGGGGGCCCGGGATACGCAGTATTTT	CASTEIGGARDTQYF
TRBV3-1	TRBJ2-1	NA	NA	TGTGCCGGCAGCCCATCTAGGGACAATGAGCAGTTCTTC	CAGSPSRDNEQFF
TRBV29-1	TRBJ2-5	NA	many	TGCAGCGTTTTGCGACGTCAAGAGACCCAGTACTTC	CSVLRRQETQYF
TRBV12-3/TRBV12-4	TRBJ2-1	NA	many	TGTGCCAGCAGTTGGTCTTGCGGGACGTCCTACAATGAGCAGTTCTTC	CASSWSCGTSYNEQFF
TRBV4-3	TRBJ1-1	TRBD1	few	TGCGCCAGCAGCCAAGATCCGGGACAGGTTGCTGAAGCTTTCTTT	CASSQDPGQVAEAFF
TRBV3-1	TRBJ2-1	NA	NA	TGTGCCAGCAGCCGGCAATCAGGTCATAACAATGAGCAGTTCTTC	CASSRQSGHNNEQFF
TRBV2	TRBJ2-2	NA	NA	TGTGCCAGCAGAGAAGGGGTATCACCGAACACCGGGGAGCTGTTTTTT	CASREGVSPNTGELFF
TRBV7-9	TRBJ2-1	NA	NA	TGTGCCAGCAGGGCCGGGACGAATGAGCAGTTCTTC	CASRAGTNEQFF
TRBV5-1	TRBJ2-2	NA	few	TGCGCCAGCAGCTCCGACGGTTGGACCGGGGAGCTGTTTTTT	CASSSDGWTGELFF
TRBV4-1	TRBJ2-7	TRBD2	many	TGCGCCAGCAGCCAAGTGAGCGGGGGCTACGAGCAGTACTTC	CASSQVSGGYEQYF
TRBV7-8	TRBJ2-3	NA	NA	TGTGCCAGCAGCCTTGGACAGGGAGGGGGAGGGATCACAGATACGCAGTATTTT	CASSLGQGGGGITDTQYF
TRBV18	TRBJ2-1	NA	NA	TGTGCCAGCTCACCGTACCAATCTCAAACCGGCGATGAGCAGTTCTTC	CASSPYQSQTGDEQFF
TRBV20-1	TRBJ2-3	NA	NA	TGCAGTGAAGGGGGCGGGACCCATGGTACGCAGTATTTT	CSEGGGTHGTQYF
TRBV2	TRBJ2-1	NA	many	TGTGCCAGCAGTGAAGCGCTTGGGGGGATTGAGCAGTTCTTC	CASSEALGGIEQFF
TRBV9	TRBJ2-3	NA	NA	TGTGCCAGCAGCGGAGAAGCCGGGAGCCACAAGTCGCAGTATTTT	CASSGEAGSHKSQYF
TRBV12-3/TRBV12-4	TRBJ2-6	NA	NA	TGTGCCAGCAGTTTAGCGGTAGGCAGCCCAAACTCTGGGGCCAACGTCCTGACTTTC	CASSLAVGSPNSGANVLTF
TRBV27	TRBJ2-6	NA	few	TGTGCCATCAGTTTGGTGGCTGGGGCCAACGTCCTGACTTTC	CAISLVAGANVLTF
TRBV24-1	TRBJ2-5	TRBD2	NA	TGTGCCACCGGTGATGAGGGGACTACAAGAAATGAGCAGTACTTC	CATGDEGTTRNEQYF